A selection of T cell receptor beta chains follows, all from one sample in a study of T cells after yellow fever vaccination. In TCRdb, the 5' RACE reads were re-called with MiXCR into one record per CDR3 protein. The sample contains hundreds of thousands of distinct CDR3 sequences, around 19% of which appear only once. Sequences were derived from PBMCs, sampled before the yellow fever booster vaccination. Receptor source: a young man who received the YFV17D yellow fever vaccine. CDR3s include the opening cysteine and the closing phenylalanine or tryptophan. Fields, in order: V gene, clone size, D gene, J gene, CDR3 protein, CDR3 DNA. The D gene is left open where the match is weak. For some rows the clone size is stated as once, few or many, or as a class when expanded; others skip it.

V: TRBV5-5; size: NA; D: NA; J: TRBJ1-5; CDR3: CASSFGTPIQPQHF; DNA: TGTGCCAGCAGCTTCGGGACCCCGATACAGCCCCAGCATTTT
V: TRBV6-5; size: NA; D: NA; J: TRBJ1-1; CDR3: CASSPGFGAFF; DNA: TGTGCCAGCAGTCCAGGGTTCGGAGCTTTCTTT
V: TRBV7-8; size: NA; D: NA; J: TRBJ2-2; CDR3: CASSGHRVLTGELFF; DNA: TGTGCCAGCAGCGGTCACAGGGTTCTCACCGGGGAGCTGTTTTTT
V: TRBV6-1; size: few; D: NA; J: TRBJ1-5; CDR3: CASSIRGSNQPQHF; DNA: TGTGCCAGCAGTATCAGGGGCAGCAATCAGCCCCAGCATTTT
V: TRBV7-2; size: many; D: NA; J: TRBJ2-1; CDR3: CASSPSSYNEQFF; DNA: TGTGCCAGCAGCCCGAGCTCCTACAATGAGCAGTTCTTC
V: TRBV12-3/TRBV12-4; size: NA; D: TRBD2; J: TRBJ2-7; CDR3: CASSSRGGGPPYEQYF; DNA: TGTGCCAGCAGTTCCCGTGGCGGGGGGCCGCCCTACGAGCAGTACTTC
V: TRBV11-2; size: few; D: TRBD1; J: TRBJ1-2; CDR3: CASSLGRVQGPIGKGYTF; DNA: TGTGCCAGCAGCTTAGGAAGGGTACAGGGGCCTATCGGCAAGGGCTACACCTTC
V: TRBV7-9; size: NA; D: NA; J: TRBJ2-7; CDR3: CASSSGGRGYEQYF; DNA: TGTGCCAGCAGCTCAGGCGGTCGGGGCTACGAGCAGTACTTC
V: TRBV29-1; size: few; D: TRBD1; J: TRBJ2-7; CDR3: CSVEGWTGFSYEQYF; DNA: TGCAGCGTTGAAGGGTGGACAGGGTTCTCCTACGAGCAGTACTTC
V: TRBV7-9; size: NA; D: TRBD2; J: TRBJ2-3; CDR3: CASSLGERGNAPDTQYF; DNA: TGTGCCAGCAGCTTAGGGGAGCGGGGGAATGCTCCAGATACGCAGTATTTT
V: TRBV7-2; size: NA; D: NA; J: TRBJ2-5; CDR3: CASSSSLATETQYF; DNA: TGTGCCAGCAGCTCGTCCTTAGCGACGGAGACCCAGTACTTC
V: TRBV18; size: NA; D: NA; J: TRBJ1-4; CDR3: CASSPPTPPHHEKLFF; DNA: TGTGCCAGCTCACCACCCACGCCGCCTCACCACGAAAAACTGTTTTTT
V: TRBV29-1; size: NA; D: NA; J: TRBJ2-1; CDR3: CSVEEGGNEQFF; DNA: TGCAGCGTTGAAGAAGGAGGGAATGAGCAGTTCTTC
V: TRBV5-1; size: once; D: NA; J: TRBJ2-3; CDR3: CASSLEQAPDTQYF; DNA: TGCGCCAGCAGCTTGGAACAGGCCCCAGATACGCAGTATTTT
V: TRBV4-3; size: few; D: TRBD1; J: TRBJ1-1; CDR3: CASSLWTGGENTEAFF; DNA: TGCGCCAGCAGCCTTTGGACAGGGGGAGAGAACACTGAAGCTTTCTTT
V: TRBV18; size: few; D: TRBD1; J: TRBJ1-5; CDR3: CASSASGTGAGQPQHF; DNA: TGTGCCAGCTCGGCCTCCGGGACAGGGGCGGGGCAGCCCCAGCATTTT
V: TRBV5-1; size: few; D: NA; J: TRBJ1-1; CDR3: CASSLTGPSDTEAFF; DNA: TGCGCCAGCAGCTTGACGGGGCCAAGTGACACTGAAGCTTTCTTT
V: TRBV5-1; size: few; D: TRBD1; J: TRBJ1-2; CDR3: CASSRDRDGGYTF; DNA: TGCGCCAGCAGCCGAGACAGGGACGGTGGCTACACCTTC
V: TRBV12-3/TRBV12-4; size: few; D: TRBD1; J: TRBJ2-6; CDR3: CASSPGQGNSGANVLTF; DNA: TGTGCCAGCAGCCCCGGACAGGGGAACTCTGGGGCCAACGTCCTGACTTTC
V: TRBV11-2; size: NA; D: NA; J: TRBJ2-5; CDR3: CASSYLGRMKETQYF; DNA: TGTGCCAGCAGCTACTTAGGCCGAATGAAAGAGACCCAGTACTTC
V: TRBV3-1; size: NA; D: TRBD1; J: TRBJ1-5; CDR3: CASSQAWTGRDQPQHF; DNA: TGTGCCAGCAGCCAAGCATGGACAGGGCGGGATCAGCCCCAGCATTTT
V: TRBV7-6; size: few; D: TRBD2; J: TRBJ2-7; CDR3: CASSHGTSGGGTYEQYF; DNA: TGTGCCAGCAGCCACGGGACTAGCGGGGGGGGTACCTACGAGCAGTACTTC
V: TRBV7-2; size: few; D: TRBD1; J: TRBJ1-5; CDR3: CASSRQGRNQPQHF; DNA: TGTGCCAGCAGCCGACAGGGGCGCAATCAGCCCCAGCATTTT
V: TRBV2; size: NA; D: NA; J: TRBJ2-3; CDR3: CASGGGGWASADTQYF; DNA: TGTGCCAGCGGAGGGGGAGGGTGGGCCTCGGCAGATACGCAGTATTTT
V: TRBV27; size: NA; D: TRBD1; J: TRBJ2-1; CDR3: CATLGQGNNEQFF; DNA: TGTGCCACCCTGGGACAGGGCAACAATGAGCAGTTCTTC
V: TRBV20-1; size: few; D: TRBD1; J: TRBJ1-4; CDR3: CSASRDRDNEKLFF; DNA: TGCAGTGCTAGTCGGGACAGGGATAATGAAAAACTGTTTTTT
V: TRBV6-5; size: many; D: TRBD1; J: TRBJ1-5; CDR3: CASRADRDGQPQHF; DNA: TGTGCCAGCAGAGCCGACAGGGACGGTCAGCCCCAGCATTTT
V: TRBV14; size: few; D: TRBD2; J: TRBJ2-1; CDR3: CASSPPPRGAISSYNEQFF; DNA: TGTGCCAGCAGCCCCCCCCCGCGGGGGGCCATTTCTTCCTACAATGAGCAGTTCTTC
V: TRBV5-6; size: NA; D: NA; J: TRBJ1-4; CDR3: CASSLNLGEKLFF; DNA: TGTGCCAGCAGCTTGAATCTGGGGGAAAAACTGTTTTTT
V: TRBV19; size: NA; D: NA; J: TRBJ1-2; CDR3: CASTERTGPIYGYTF; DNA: TGTGCCAGCACGGAGAGGACGGGTCCTATCTATGGCTACACCTTC
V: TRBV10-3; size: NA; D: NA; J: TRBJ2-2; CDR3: CAISESIVLAVGGELFF; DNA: TGTGCCATCAGTGAGTCCATTGTGCTAGCAGTTGGCGGGGAGCTGTTTTTT
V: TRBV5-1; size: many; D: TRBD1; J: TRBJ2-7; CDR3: CANRPPRQGADEQYF; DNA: TGCGCCAACCGCCCCCCGAGACAGGGGGCCGACGAGCAGTACTTC
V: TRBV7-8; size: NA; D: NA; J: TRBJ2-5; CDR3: CASSFGTRGSETQYF; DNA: TGTGCCAGCAGCTTCGGGACCCGAGGGTCGGAGACCCAGTACTTC
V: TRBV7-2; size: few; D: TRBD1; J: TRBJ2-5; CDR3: CASGEGQLRETQYF; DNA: TGTGCCAGCGGAGAGGGACAGTTGAGGGAGACCCAGTACTTC
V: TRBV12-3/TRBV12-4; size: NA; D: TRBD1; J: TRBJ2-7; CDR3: CASSLRDSGSYEQYF; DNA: TGTGCCAGCAGTTTAAGGGACAGTGGCTCCTACGAGCAGTACTTC
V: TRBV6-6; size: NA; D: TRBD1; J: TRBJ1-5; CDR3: CASGGTGPDQPQHF; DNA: TGTGCCAGCGGGGGGACAGGACCAGATCAGCCCCAGCATTTT
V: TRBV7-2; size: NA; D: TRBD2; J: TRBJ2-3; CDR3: CASSYSSGGSDTQYF; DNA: TGTGCCAGCAGCTACTCTAGCGGGGGGTCAGATACGCAGTATTTT
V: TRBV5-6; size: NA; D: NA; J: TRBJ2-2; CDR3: CASSLGQGGSGELFF; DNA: TGTGCCAGCAGCTTGGGACAGGGAGGATCCGGGGAGCTGTTTTTT
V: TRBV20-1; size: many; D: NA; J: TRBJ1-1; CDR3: CSARKNTEAFF; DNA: TGCAGTGCCCGGAAGAACACTGAAGCTTTCTTT
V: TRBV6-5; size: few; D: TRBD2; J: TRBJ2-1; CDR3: CASSRIAGSGGEQFF; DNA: TGTGCCAGCAGTCGTATAGCGGGTTCTGGCGGTGAGCAGTTCTTC
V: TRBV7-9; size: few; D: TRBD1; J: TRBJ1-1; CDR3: CASSEGTGSEAFF; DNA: TGTGCCAGCAGCGAAGGGACAGGAAGTGAAGCTTTCTTT
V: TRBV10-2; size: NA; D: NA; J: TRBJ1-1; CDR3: CASSALAGAFF; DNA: TGCGCCAGCAGTGCCCTGGCGGGGGCTTTCTTT
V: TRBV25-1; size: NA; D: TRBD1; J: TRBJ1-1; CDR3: CASSELAPGQVLNTEAFF; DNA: TGTGCCAGCAGTGAATTGGCCCCCGGACAGGTTCTGAACACTGAAGCTTTCTTT
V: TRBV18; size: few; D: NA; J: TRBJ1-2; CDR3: CASSPRAGDSGGYTF; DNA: TGTGCCAGCTCACCAAGGGCAGGAGATTCGGGAGGCTACACCTTC
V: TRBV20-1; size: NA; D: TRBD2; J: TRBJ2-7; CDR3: CSARVGGGYEQYF; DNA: TGCAGTGCTAGGGTCGGGGGGGGCTACGAGCAGTACTTC
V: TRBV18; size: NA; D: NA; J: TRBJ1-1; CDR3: CASSPGVLVNTEAFF; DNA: TGTGCCAGCTCACCGGGAGTTCTAGTTAACACTGAAGCTTTCTTT
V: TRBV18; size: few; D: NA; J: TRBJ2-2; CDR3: CASSSIQFANTGELFF; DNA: TGTGCCAGCTCTTCGATTCAGTTCGCGAACACCGGGGAGCTGTTTTTT
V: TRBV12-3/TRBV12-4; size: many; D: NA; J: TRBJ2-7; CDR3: CASSFESYEQYF; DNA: TGTGCCAGCAGTTTCGAATCCTACGAGCAGTACTTC
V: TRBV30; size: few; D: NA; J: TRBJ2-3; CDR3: CATGRLHTQYF; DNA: TGTGCCACGGGGCGGCTACATACGCAGTATTTT
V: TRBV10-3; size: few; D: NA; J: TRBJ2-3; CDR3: CAISDPQGGDTQYF; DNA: TGTGCCATCAGTGACCCACAGGGGGGGGATACGCAGTATTTT
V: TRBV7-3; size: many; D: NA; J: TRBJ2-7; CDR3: CASSPQGGEQYF; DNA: TGTGCCAGCAGCCCCCAAGGGGGTGAGCAGTACTTC
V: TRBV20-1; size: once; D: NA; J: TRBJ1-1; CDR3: CSARDGTRGFTEAFF; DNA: TGCAGTGCTAGAGATGGTACCAGGGGCTTCACTGAAGCTTTCTTT
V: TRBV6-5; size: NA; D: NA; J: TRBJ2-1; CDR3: CASTRRLATSYNEQFF; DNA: TGTGCCAGCACCAGACGATTGGCTACTTCATACAATGAGCAGTTCTTC
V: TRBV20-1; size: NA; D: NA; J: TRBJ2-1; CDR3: CSATGRGAFYNEQFF; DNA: TGCAGTGCTACCGGCCGGGGGGCGTTCTACAATGAGCAGTTCTTC
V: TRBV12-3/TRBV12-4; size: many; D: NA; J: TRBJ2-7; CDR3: CASSPGPREQYF; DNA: TGTGCCAGCAGCCCGGGGCCACGGGAGCAGTACTTC
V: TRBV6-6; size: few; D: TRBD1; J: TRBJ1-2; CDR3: CASGGDRENYGYTF; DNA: TGTGCCAGCGGGGGGGACAGGGAAAACTATGGCTACACCTTC
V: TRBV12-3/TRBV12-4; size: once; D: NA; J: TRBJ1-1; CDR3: CASSFYVGRNAEAFF; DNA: TGTGCCAGCAGTTTTTATGTGGGCAGAAACGCTGAAGCTTTCTTT
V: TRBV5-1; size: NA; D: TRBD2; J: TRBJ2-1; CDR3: CASSRAGTTENEQFF; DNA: TGCGCCAGCAGCAGAGCCGGGACTACGGAGAATGAGCAGTTCTTC
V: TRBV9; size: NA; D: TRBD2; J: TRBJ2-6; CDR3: CASSVVAGPSGANVLTF; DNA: TGTGCCAGCAGCGTAGTAGCGGGCCCCTCTGGGGCCAACGTCCTGACTTTC
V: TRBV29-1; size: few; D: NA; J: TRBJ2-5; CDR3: CSVVTSDTPQETQYF; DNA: TGCAGCGTTGTTACGTCGGACACCCCCCAAGAGACCCAGTACTTC